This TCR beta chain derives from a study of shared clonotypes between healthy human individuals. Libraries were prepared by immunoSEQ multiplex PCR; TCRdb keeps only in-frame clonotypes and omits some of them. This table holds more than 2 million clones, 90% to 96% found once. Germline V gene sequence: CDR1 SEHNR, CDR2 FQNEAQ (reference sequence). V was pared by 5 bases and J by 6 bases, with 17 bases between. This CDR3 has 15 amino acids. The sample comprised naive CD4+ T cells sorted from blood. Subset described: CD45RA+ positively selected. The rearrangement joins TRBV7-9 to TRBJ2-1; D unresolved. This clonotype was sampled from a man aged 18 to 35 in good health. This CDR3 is CASSPHGTFGNEQFF. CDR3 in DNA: TGTGCCAGCAGCCCCCACGGTACCTTTGGCAATGAGCAGTTCTTC. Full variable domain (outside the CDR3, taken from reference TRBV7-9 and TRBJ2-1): DTGVSQNPRHKITKRGQNVTFRCDPISEHNRLYWYRQTLGQGPEFLTYFQNEAQLEKSRLLSDRFSAERPKGSFSTLEIQRTEQGDSAMYLCASSPHGTFGNEQFFGPGTRLTVL.